A single sample is the source of the 30 T cell receptor beta chains below, sequenced in a study of T cell repertoires in cytomegalovirus infection. MiXCR, applied by TCRdb to the reads, yields one record per CDR3 protein. The sample holds 830,000 or so distinct CDR3 sequences, approximately 32% seen once. Their antigens are not known. The starting material was cultured CD8+ T cells from PBMCs, obtained from culture after CMV antigen stimulation. Receptors were obtained from a human donor in good health (CMV status not recorded). Some clones in this sample may be carry-over from other donors' samples.

This clonotype came up many times. The chain couples TRBV7-2 to TRBJ1-2; D is undetermined. The ends were cut back, 0 bases at V and 8 bases at J, with 7 bases in the middle. Germline V CDR1 and CDR2: SGHTA, FQGNSA. The CDR3 sequence is 12 residues long. The CDR3 reads CASSLATGGYTF. CDR3 nucleotides: TGTGCCAGCAGCTTAGCCACGGGGGGCTACACCTTC.

The V and J genes are TRBV7-9 and TRBJ2-3, with 9 bases identical to TRBD2. The CDR3 covers 13 residues. V lost 9 bases and J lost 6; bases outside the gene matches: 7. The germline CDR1 and CDR2 sequences are SEHNR and FQNEAQ (reference sequence). Here the CDR3 reads CASTGLAGDTQYF. CDR3 sequence (DNA): TGTGCCAGTACGGGACTAGCAGGCGATACGCAGTATTTT. Full variable domain (remainder filled in from reference TRBV7-9 and TRBJ2-3): DTGVSQNPRHKITKRGQNVTFRCDPISEHNRLYWYRQTLGQGPEFLTYFQNEAQLEKSRLLSDRFSAERPKGSFSTLEIQRTEQGDSAMYLCASTGLAGDTQYFGPGTRLTVL.

The V and J genes are TRBV11-2 and TRBJ2-7; 8 bases agree with TRBD1. Trimming at V came to 4 bases and at J to 7 bases, leaving 6 bases not matched to a gene. CDR1 is SGHAT and CDR2 is FQNNGV in the germline V gene. This CDR3 is built from 13 residues. The CDR3 DNA follows: TGTGCCAGCAGCTGGGGGACAGGAGGGGAGCAGTACTTC. The encoded protein is CASSWGTGGEQYF.

This clonotype has at least ten counts. The chain employs TRBV5-6 and TRBJ2-3; D unclear. The V gene's germline CDR1 is SGHDT and CDR2 YYEEEE. V shed 2 bases and J shed 2 bases, with 15 bases lying between them. The CDR3 length is 16 residues. The CDR3 is CASSLSKVYITDTQYF. The CDR3 coding sequence is TGTGCCAGCAGCTTAAGTAAGGTCTACATCACAGATACGCAGTATTTT.

This clonotype showed up just a few times. The chain recombines TRBV28 with TRBJ2-7; TRBD2 is a possible D gene (5 bases). V lost 6 bases and J lost 1, with 22 bases in between. The CDR3 is 17 amino acids. CDR1 MDHEN and CDR2 SYDVKM come from the germline V gene. The CDR3: CASSYQYPGTESYEQYV. CDR3 DNA sequence: TGTGCCAGCAGCTACCAATACCCGGGAACAGAGTCCTACGAGCAGTACGTC.

This clonotype was counted a few times. V gene TRBV12-3 or TRBV12-4 combines with J gene TRBJ2-3, with D uncertain. This CDR3 is 16 amino acids long. The V and J ends lost 4 bases and 4 bases respectively, with 18 bases between them. CDR3 region: CASSWYPLDNADTQYF. CDR3 sequence (DNA): TGTGCCAGCAGTTGGTACCCGCTAGATAACGCAGATACGCAGTATTTT.

The genes are TRBV9 and TRBJ2-1; 8 bases fit TRBD2. The CDR3 length is 15 residues. V gave up 4 bases and J gave up 8 bases; unmatched junction bases: 11. Germline assignment: CDR1 SGDLS and CDR2 YYNGEE. CDR3 protein: CASSPHRGGRDEQFF. As DNA, the CDR3 is TGTGCCAGCAGCCCTCACCGCGGGGGGAGGGATGAGCAGTTCTTC.

For this clonotype: A read error is possible here, since a much larger clone lies one base away. J is TRBJ1-2 and V is TRBV7-6; D is undetermined. The CDR3 extends over 15 amino acids. Germline CDR1 is SGHVS and CDR2 is FNYEAQ. V lost 1 base to trimming and J lost 8 bases, with 17 bases between them. The CDR3 protein is CASSLEDGAVEGYTF. In nucleotides, the CDR3 is TGTGCCAGCAGCTTAGAGGACGGCGCTGTCGAAGGCTACACCTTC.

This clonotype was counted many times. The genes are TRBV6-2 or TRBV6-3 and TRBJ2-1, with D possibly TRBD1 on 5 matching bases. CDR1 is MNHEY and CDR2 is SVGEGT in the germline V gene. Trimming left V 0 bases short and J 8 bases short, with 23 bases between. CDR3 length: 18 amino acids. CDR3 region: CASSYSRRNGAVVHEQFF. In nucleotides, the CDR3 is TGTGCCAGCAGTTACTCGAGGCGTAATGGGGCTGTTGTCCATGAGCAGTTCTTC.

Remarks on this clonotype: A clone one base away is much larger, so this may be a read error. The chain recombines TRBV7-4 with TRBJ1-5; a weak D match, TRBD1 (6 bases). This CDR3 contains 16 residues. The germline V gene encodes CDR1 SGHVT and CDR2 SQSDAQ. The CDR3: CTSSSYRDPANQPQHF. CDR3 nucleotides: TGTACCAGCAGCTCTTACAGGGATCCTGCTAATCAGCCCCAGCATTTT.

This clonotype has just a few counts. This rearrangement joins TRBV27 to TRBJ1-1; TRBD1 might be the D (5 bases). V lost 4 bases, J lost 5 bases, and 11 bases lay in between. The CDR3 is 13 residues long. CDR1 and CDR2 (germline): MNHEY, SMNVEV (reference sequence). CDR3 sequence reads: CASSSRVRTEAFF. The CDR3 region has the DNA TGTGCCAGCAGTTCCAGGGTTCGAACTGAAGCTTTCTTT.

This clonotype was found a few times. The chain links TRBV7-8 to TRBJ2-5; possible D gene TRBD2, 5 bases. Trimming removed 7 bases from V and 3 bases from J, with 15 bases in between. Germline V gene data show CDR1 as SGHVS and CDR2 as FQNEAQ. The CDR3 has 14 amino acids. As DNA, the CDR3 is TGTGCCAGCAAAGGAGGTCGTGTCAAAGAGACCCAGTACTTC. Translating gives CASKGGRVKETQYF.

This chain uses TRBV6-2 or TRBV6-3 with TRBJ2-7; 10 bases are a match to TRBD1. CDR3 length equals 18 residues. V dropped 7 bases and J dropped 4; count of bases not matched to a gene: 19. Germline V gene lookup returns CDR1 MNHEY and CDR2 SVGEGT. The CDR3 reads CASTWDRGKEGRLYEQYV. The DNA for the CDR3 is TGTGCCAGCACCTGGGACAGGGGAAAGGAAGGGCGGCTTTACGAGCAGTACGTC.

This clonotype was detected a few times. V usage is TRBV27 and J usage is TRBJ1-4; D is ambiguous. The V gene lost 5 bases and the J gene lost 8 bases, with 15 bases spanning the gap. The CDR3 has 14 amino acids. CDR1 MNHEY and CDR2 SMNVEV come from the germline V gene (reference sequence). The chain's CDR3 is CASSPLLPLEKLFF. CDR3 nucleotides: TGTGCCAGCAGTCCCCTACTTCCTTTAGAAAAACTGTTTTTT.

The CDR3 here is CASSEGIWGRGEQFF. CDR3 DNA sequence: TGTGCCAGCAGTGAAGGAATATGGGGCAGGGGTGAGCAGTTCTTC. The V gene is TRBV2, the J gene TRBJ2-1, with D maybe TRBD1 (6 bases). CDR1 SNHLY and CDR2 FYNNEI come from the germline V gene. The V gene lost 1 base and the J gene lost 9 bases, with 16 bases spanning the gap. The CDR3 extends over 15 amino acids.

The chain employs TRBV27 and TRBJ2-5, with 8 bases identical to TRBD1. The CDR3 spans 15 residues. The V gene end was trimmed by 2 bases and the J gene end by 5 bases; junction bases not matched to a gene: 7. From germline, CDR1 is MNHEY and CDR2 SMNVEV (reference sequence). CDR3 in DNA: TGTGCCAGCAGTTTACGGACAGGGAGAATGGAGACCCAGTACTTC. It translates to CASSLRTGRMETQYF.

The V and J genes are TRBV25-1 and TRBJ1-6; D is unclear. Trimming stripped 0 bases from V and 7 bases from J, with 13 bases between. Germline CDR1 and CDR2: MGHDK and SYGVNS. This CDR3 comprises 16 residues. CDR3 in amino acids: CASSEYSGGDNSPLHF. CDR3 DNA: TGTGCCAGCAGTGAATATTCTGGCGGCGACAATTCACCCCTCCACTTT.

This rearrangement joins TRBV7-2 to TRBJ2-1, with 7 positions matching TRBD2. V trimming: 3 bases; J trimming: 3 bases; junction bases outside the gene matches: 8. CDR3 length: 16 residues. The V gene's germline CDR1 is SGHTA and CDR2 FQGNSA. The CDR3 sequence: CASSFLGEGYYNEQFF. CDR3 coding DNA: TGTGCCAGCAGCTTTCTCGGGGAGGGGTACTACAATGAGCAGTTCTTC. Drawing the rest from reference TRBV7-2 and TRBJ2-1, the complete variable domain is GAGVSQSPSNKVTEKGKDVELRCDPISGHTALYWYRQSLGQGLEFLIYFQGNSAPDKSGLPSDRFSAERTGGSVSTLTIQRTQQEDSAVYLCASSFLGEGYYNEQFFGPGTRLTVL.

This clonotype showed up just a few times. V is TRBV7-9 and J is TRBJ1-2; the match to TRBD1 covers 7 bases. This CDR3 has 16 amino acids. Per germline, CDR1 SEHNR and CDR2 FQNEAQ (reference sequence). V dropped 4 bases and J dropped 4; count of bases not matched to a gene: 12. The CDR3 loop is CASSSELTGTLYGYTF. CDR3 in DNA: TGTGCCAGCAGCTCGGAATTGACAGGGACTCTCTATGGCTACACCTTC.

This clonotype was picked up a small number of times. This chain links TRBV7-9 with TRBJ2-7; TRBD1 matches 8 bases. Germline CDR1 and CDR2: SEHNR and FQNEAQ (reference sequence). The ends lost 2 bases at V and 3 bases at J; junction bases unmatched: 3. This CDR3 is built from 14 residues. CDR3 sequence reads: CASSLQGASYEQYF. The CDR3 nucleotides read TGTGCCAGCAGCTTACAGGGGGCGAGCTACGAGCAGTACTTC. The full variable domain, completed using reference TRBV7-9 and TRBJ2-7, is DTGVSQNPRHKITKRGQNVTFRCDPISEHNRLYWYRQTLGQGPEFLTYFQNEAQLEKSRLLSDRFSAERPKGSFSTLEIQRTEQGDSAMYLCASSLQGASYEQYFGPGTRLTVT.

In its sample, this clonotype was seen a few times. The chain combines TRBV19 with TRBJ1-5, with D possibly matching TRBD1 (5 bases). CDR3 length: 15 amino acids. Germline V gene lookup returns CDR1 LNHDA and CDR2 SQIVND (reference sequence). V dropped 5 bases and J dropped 3 bases, with 14 bases sitting between them. CDR3 in DNA: TGTGCCAGTAGTGTCGGCTGGGGCTACAATCAGCCCCAGCATTTT. It translates to CASSVGWGYNQPQHF.

There are many counts of this clonotype. This chain links TRBV4-1 with TRBJ1-3; 7 nucleotides align to TRBD1. Trimming took 3 bases from V and 4 from J; bases not matched to a gene: 3. The CDR3 length is 14 residues. Germline V gene sequence: CDR1 MGHRA, CDR2 YSYEKL. CDR3 in amino acids: CASSQGDSGNTIYF. The CDR3 coding sequence is TGCGCCAGCAGCCAGGGGGACAGCGGAAACACCATATATTTT.

This clonotype has only a few counts. This rearrangement joins TRBV7-9 to TRBJ1-2; no clear D. This CDR3 is 13 amino acids long. Trimming removed 4 bases at V and 8 bases at J, with 14 bases between. Germline CDR1 reads SEHNR; CDR2 reads FQNEAQ (reference sequence). The CDR3 nucleotides read TGTGCCAGCAGCTCCGGGTCGGCCGACGGCTACACCTTC. The encoded protein is CASSSGSADGYTF.

The V gene is TRBV12-3 or TRBV12-4, the J gene TRBJ2-5, with D tentatively TRBD2 (5 bases). The length of the CDR3 is 13 residues. V was cut by 5 bases and J by 4 bases, with 11 bases left in between. CDR3 region: CASSREIRETQYF. The DNA for the CDR3 is TGTGCCAGCAGTAGGGAGATCCGAGAGACCCAGTACTTC.

This clonotype turned up a few times. This rearrangement joins TRBV6-5 to TRBJ2-2, with no clear D. V shed 0 bases and J shed 1 base, with 9 bases lying between them. The CDR3 is made up of 16 amino acids. The germline V gene has CDR1 MNHEY and CDR2 SVGAGI. In nucleotides, the CDR3 is TGTGCCAGCAGTTACTCTGGGTCGGGGAACACCGGGGAGCTGTTTTTT. Its protein product is CASSYSGSGNTGELFF.

This clonotype turned up a few times. The rearrangement joins TRBV27 to TRBJ2-4; 8 nucleotides agree with TRBD1. This CDR3 is built from 12 residues. The V gene end was trimmed by 8 bases and the J gene end by 8 bases; junction bases not matched to a gene: 5. From germline, CDR1 is MNHEY and CDR2 SMNVEV (reference sequence). CDR3 sequence reads: CASSDRADIQYF. For the CDR3, the DNA is TGTGCCAGCTCGGACAGGGCCGACATTCAGTACTTC.

This clonotype has just a few counts. The chain links TRBV19 to TRBJ2-3; 7 nucleotides align to TRBD1. Germline CDR1 and CDR2: LNHDA and SQIVND (reference sequence). Trimming took 5 bases from V and 2 from J; bases not matched to a gene: 16. The length of the CDR3 is 18 residues. CDR3 in amino acids: CASSLLGQAVTFTDTQYF. The DNA of the CDR3 is TGTGCCAGTAGTCTATTAGGACAGGCGGTAACATTCACAGATACGCAGTATTTT.

This clonotype was counted a few times. V gene TRBV4-3 combines with J gene TRBJ2-5; D possibly corresponds to TRBD1 (7 bases). V was trimmed by 4 bases and J by 5 bases, leaving 23 bases between them. The germline V gene has CDR1 LGHNA and CDR2 YSLEER. This CDR3 is 17 amino acids long. CDR3 residues: CASSRTWRGPGSETQYF. CDR3 coding DNA: TGCGCCAGCAGCCGCACCTGGAGGGGGCCGGGTAGTGAGACCCAGTACTTC.

This clonotype was detected ten times or more. The CDR3 DNA sequence: TGTGCCAGCAGTTTAAATTCGGCTACGCAGTATTTT. This sequence encodes CASSLNSATQYF. V usage is TRBV28 and J usage is TRBJ2-3; no clear D gene. The germline V gene encodes CDR1 MDHEN and CDR2 SYDVKM. Trimming removed 2 bases at V and 8 bases at J, with 8 bases between. This CDR3 contains 12 residues.

This clonotype was seen many times. The CDR3 spells CASSQGPPGPNQPQHF. As DNA, the CDR3 is TGCGCCAGCAGCCAAGGTCCCCCCGGACCCAATCAGCCCCAGCATTTT. J is TRBJ1-5 and V is TRBV4-1; D call uncertain. The CDR3 consists of 16 residues. Germline CDR1 and CDR2: MGHRA and YSYEKL. V lost 1 base and J lost 3, with 13 bases in between.